This passage covers 6 T cell receptor beta chains from one sample sequenced in a study of T cell responses to AZD1222 COVID-19 vaccine. Data came from immunoSEQ multiplex PCR; TCRdb stores just in-frame clones and leaves some out. This table has approximately 130,000 clones, about nine tenths appearing once. This specimen was peripheral blood, taken on day 0 of AZD1222 vaccination. These receptors all stem from an adult in good health.

The J gene is TRBJ1-1, the V gene TRBV5-1; D unresolved. Germline loops: CDR1 SGHRS, CDR2 YFSETQ. V was cut by 4 bases and J by 6 bases, with 10 bases left in between. This CDR3 spans 12 amino acids. The CDR3: CASSLPTPEAFF. CDR3 DNA sequence: TGCGCCAGCAGCCTGCCAACACCTGAAGCTTTCTTT. Full variable domain (rest looked up from reference TRBV5-1 and TRBJ1-1): KAGVTQTPRYLIKTRGQQVTLSCSPISGHRSVSWYQQTPGQGLQFLFEYFSETQRNKGNFPGRFSGRQFSNSRSEMNVSTLELGDSALYLCASSLPTPEAFFGQGTRLTVV.

V and J are TRBV11-2 and TRBJ2-7; 11 bases are shared with TRBD2. The CDR3 has 15 amino acids. Germline lookup yields CDR1 SGHAT and CDR2 FQNNGV. With V trimmed by 5 bases and J by 13 bases, 16 bases remained unmatched. This CDR3 reads CASSASGLAGGLLYF. The CDR3 nucleotides read TGTGCCAGCAGCGCCTCGGGGCTAGCGGGAGGTCTATTATACTTC.

The chain links TRBV5-4 to TRBJ2-1; D is perhaps TRBD2 (5 bases). Germline-derived CDR1 and CDR2 are SGHNT and YYREEE (reference sequence). The ends were cut back, 2 bases at V and 0 bases at J, with 12 bases in the middle. This CDR3 region has 16 residues. The CDR3 protein is CASSFNAGRSYNEQFF. The CDR3 DNA is TGTGCCAGCAGCTTTAATGCGGGCCGCTCCTACAATGAGCAGTTCTTC. The full variable domain, with the rest looked up from reference TRBV5-4 and TRBJ2-1, is ETGVTQSPTHLIKTRGQQVTLRCSSQSGHNTVSWYQQALGQGPQFIFQYYREEENGRGNFPPRFSGLQFPNYSSELNVNALELDDSALYLCASSFNAGRSYNEQFFGPGTRLTVL.

The CDR3 sequence is CATSDLDLASGGREQFF. Here the CDR3 DNA reads TGTGCCACCAGTGATTTGGATTTGGCTAGCGGGGGCCGGGAGCAGTTCTTC. The genes are TRBV24-1 and TRBJ2-1; TRBD2 agrees at 10 bases. In germline, CDR1 is KGHDR, CDR2 SFDVKD. This CDR3 comprises 17 residues. Trimming took 0 bases from V and 10 from J; bases not matched to a gene: 11.

In DNA form, the CDR3 reads TGCGCCAGCAGCTTTCTAGCGGGAGGGCCCAATGAGCAGTTCTTC. This translates into CASSFLAGGPNEQFF. The V gene is TRBV5-1, the J gene TRBJ2-1; TRBD2 agrees at 12 bases. V dropped 2 bases and J dropped 6; count of bases not matched to a gene: 3. In germline, CDR1 is SGHRS, CDR2 YFSETQ. The CDR3 runs to 15 residues.

The CDR3 reads CASSESGKPYEQYF. Written as DNA, the CDR3 is TGTGCCAGCAGTGAATCCGGCAAGCCCTACGAGCAGTACTTC. The chain couples TRBV6-1 to TRBJ2-7, with D hard to call. The germline V and J ends were trimmed by 2 bases and 2 bases, with 10 bases remaining between them. Germline V CDR1 and CDR2: MNHNS, SASEGT. The CDR3 has 14 residues.